The 10 T cell receptor beta chains listed next were all sequenced from one sample in a study of T cells expressing NK-cell markers. TCRdb reprocessed the 5' RACE reads; each CDR3 protein has one entry and no DNA is given. This repertoire includes 550,000 to 600,000 distinct CDR3 sequences. Sequences were obtained from blood T cells: a sorted CD56 or NKG2C T cell subset, CD4+ or CD8+ T cells, or bulk PBMC T cells (not recorded which). The receptors here all came from a man in his late teens or twenties in good health.

V and J are TRBV20-1 and TRBJ1-2. Germline assignment: CDR1 DFQATT and CDR2 SNEGSKA (reference sequence). The CDR3 sequence is 12 residues long. The CDR3: CSAGGENYGYTF.

CDR3 residues: CASNSGQARGNYGYTF. The chain is built from TRBV5-1 and TRBJ1-2; the D call of TRBD1 rests on TCRdb alone, since no DNA is present to check it. Germline values: CDR1 SGHRS, CDR2 YFSETQ. This CDR3 contains 16 residues. Combining the CDR3 with reference TRBV5-1 and TRBJ1-2 gives the whole variable domain KAGVTQTPRYLIKTRGQQVTLSCSPISGHRSVSWYQQTPGQGLQFLFEYFSETQRNKGNFPGRFSGRQFSNSRSEMNVSTLELGDSALYLCASNSGQARGNYGYTFGSGTRLTVV.

The chain uses TRBV7-6 and TRBJ1-6; TCRdb outputs TRBD1, but without DNA this stays unchecked. Germline CDR1 and CDR2: SGHVS and FNYEAQ. The CDR3 consists of 18 residues. The CDR3 loop reads CASRPEPTGSSYNSPLHF.

The J gene is TRBJ2-1, the V gene TRBV18; TCRdb names TRBD1, which stays unverified in the absence of DNA. Germline V gives CDR1 KGHSH, CDR2 LQKENI. The CDR3 covers 14 residues. The CDR3 here is CASSIRDTYNEQFF.

The chain has TRBV3-1 and TRBJ2-7; TCRdb returns TRBD2, unconfirmable since there is no DNA. The CDR3 runs to 13 residues. CDR1 and CDR2 (germline): LGHDT, YNNKEL (reference sequence). The CDR3 sequence: CASLGTSGDEQYF.

The chain is built from TRBV7-9 and TRBJ2-5; absent DNA, TCRdb's TRBD1 call cannot be checked. In germline, CDR1 is SEHNR, CDR2 FQNEAQ (reference sequence). The length of the CDR3 is 17 residues. Here the CDR3 reads CASSPGRTGAPQETQYF.

The chain has TRBV4-1 and TRBJ1-3. Germline V lookup: CDR1 MGHRA, CDR2 YSYEKL. The CDR3 loop spans 17 amino acids. CDR3 sequence: CASSQDWQALSGNTIYF.

The rearrangement links TRBV5-1 to TRBJ2-1; as DNA is missing, the TRBD1 call by TCRdb cannot be tested. Germline V CDR1 and CDR2: SGHRS, YFSETQ. The CDR3 length is 22 residues. CDR3: CASSLRFSPDQRATPHYNEQFF.

CDR3 sequence: CSTRTSGRSGEQFF. The chain employs TRBV20-1 and TRBJ2-1; TCRdb returns TRBD2, unconfirmable since there is no DNA. The germline CDR1 and CDR2 sequences are DFQATT and SNEGSKA (reference sequence). The CDR3 totals 14 residues.

V and J are TRBV19 and TRBJ2-1; absent DNA, TCRdb's TRBD1 call cannot be checked. The CDR3 totals 14 residues. CDR1 and CDR2 from the germline V gene are LNHDA and SQIVND (reference sequence). The CDR3 spells CASNLAGRGNEQFF. Looking up the rest from reference TRBV19 and TRBJ2-1 gives the full variable domain: DGGITQSPKYLFRKEGQNVTLSCEQNLNHDAMYWYRQDPGQGLRLIYYSQIVNDFQKGDIAEGYSVSREKKESFPLTVTSAQKNPTAFYLCASNLAGRGNEQFFGPGTRLTVL.